These 9 T cell receptor beta chains originate from one sample sequenced in a study of T cells in Graves' hyperthyroidism and ophthalmopathy. It was RNA transcripts that yielded the amplified TCR beta CDR3 regions. Initially, a first-round RT-PCR of the TCR CDR3 employed the HTBI primer set. Using its own MiXCR run on the multiplex PCR reads, TCRdb lists one record per CDR3 protein. The table has about 520,000 distinct CDR3 sequences, 24% seen once; the top ten hold about 11%. Specimen: blood. These receptor sequences come from a woman aged 25 to 45 with Graves' ophthalmopathy.

The chain employs TRBV12-3 or TRBV12-4 and TRBJ1-2; tentative D call: TRBD1 (5 bases). The CDR3 runs 13 residues. Deletions cut 4 bases from V and 6 bases from J, with 12 bases between. CDR3 bases: TGTGCCAGCAGTTACCTGGACATAGATGGCTACACCTTC. This sequence encodes CASSYLDIDGYTF.

This clonotype was picked up many times. The V and J genes are TRBV6-4 and TRBJ2-2; TRBD1 aligns across 7 bases. This CDR3 is built from 14 residues. The germline CDR1 and CDR2 sequences are MRHNA and SNTAGT. The junction had 6 bases not matched to a gene; V was cut back by 8 bases and J by 3 bases. CDR3 in DNA: TGTGCCAGCGCCACAGGGGCCGACACCGGGGAGCTGTTTTTT. Encoded protein: CASATGADTGELFF.

In its sample, this clonotype was seen many times. The V gene is TRBV6-1, the J gene TRBJ2-7, with 9 nucleotides matching TRBD1. The V and J ends lost 3 bases and 1 base, in that order; junction bases with no gene match: 4. CDR3 length: 15 residues. The germline V gene has CDR1 MNHNS and CDR2 SASEGT. CDR3 nucleotides: TGTGCCAGCAGTGATATTGGGACAGGGTCCTACGAGCAGTACTTC. Its protein product is CASSDIGTGSYEQYF.

The chain combines TRBV27 with TRBJ2-3; D gene unclear. Germline-derived CDR1 and CDR2 are MNHEY and SMNVEV (reference sequence). With 6 bases removed from V and 0 bases from J, the gap between germline ends came to 10 bases. The CDR3 totals 14 residues. CDR3 sequence: CASRPLTSTDTQYF. CDR3 nucleotide sequence: TGTGCCAGCAGACCACTTACTAGCACAGATACGCAGTATTTT.

The chain has TRBV19 and TRBJ2-2; 7 bases are shared with TRBD1. Germline lookup yields CDR1 LNHDA and CDR2 SQIVND (reference sequence). The CDR3 has 17 amino acids. The trim removed 7 bases at V and 6 bases at J, leaving 17 bases unmatched. Here the CDR3 reads CASIKGARLPAPGELFF. CDR3 bases: TGTGCCAGTATTAAGGGGGCGCGATTACCCGCACCCGGGGAGCTGTTTTTT.

The V call is TRBV30, the J call TRBJ1-1, with 8 bases fitting TRBD1. Trimming at V came to 2 bases and at J to 11 bases, leaving 4 bases not matched to a gene. The germline V gene has CDR1 GTSNPN and CDR2 SVGIG (reference sequence). CDR3 length: 11 amino acids. The CDR3 DNA reads TGTGCCTGGAGTTACAGGGGGGGTGCTTTCTTT. Translation gives CAWSYRGGAFF. The full variable domain, completed using reference TRBV30 and TRBJ1-1, is SQTIHQWPATLVQPVGSPLSLECTVEGTSNPNLYWYRQAAGRGLQLLFYSVGIGQISSEVPQNLSASRPQDRQFILSSKKLLLSDSGFYLCAWSYRGGAFFGQGTRLTVV.

This chain connects TRBV11-2 to TRBJ1-2, with TRBD1 identical over 9 bases. V trimming: 2 bases; J trimming: 4 bases; junction bases outside the gene matches: 5. The CDR3 consists of 15 residues. Germline V gene sequence: CDR1 SGHAT, CDR2 FQNNGV. Here the CDR3 reads CASSLLDRGGYGYTF. CDR3 in DNA: TGTGCCAGCAGCTTACTGGACAGGGGAGGCTATGGCTACACCTTC.

This clonotype came up many times. The V gene is TRBV6-2 or TRBV6-3, the J gene TRBJ2-2; D uncertain. The ends were cut back, 6 bases at V and 5 bases at J, with 4 bases in the middle. This CDR3 has 11 residues. Germline CDR1 reads MNHEY; CDR2 reads SVGEGT. The chain's CDR3 is CASSVTGELFF. As DNA, the CDR3 is TGTGCCAGCAGCGTAACCGGGGAGCTGTTTTTT.

This clonotype was seen repeatedly, ten times or more. The J gene is TRBJ1-2, the V gene TRBV27; D uncertain. This CDR3 spans 15 amino acids. Trimming stripped 0 bases from V and 8 bases from J, with 16 bases between. The V gene's germline CDR1 is MNHEY and CDR2 SMNVEV (reference sequence). The CDR3 is CASSLSADLRGGYTF. The DNA of the CDR3 is TGTGCCAGCAGTTTATCGGCGGATCTCCGGGGAGGCTACACCTTC.